This T cell receptor beta chain comes out of a study of T cell repertoires in ileal Crohn's disease. Study background: M0 samples are biopsies from inflamed ileum in the resection specimen. Study observations and caveats: Every patient over 26.8% clonality showed endoscopic recurrence. Compared with CD4 T cells, sorted CD8 cells carried more expanded clones.

With regard to this clone: Its antigen is as yet unknown.

The data were produced by immunoSEQ multiplex PCR, yet TCRdb's version contains in-frame clones alone and is incomplete. The data contain thousands of clones, approximately 80% of them singletons. The CDR3 runs 14 residues. The germline V and J ends were trimmed by 6 bases and 2 bases, with 14 bases remaining between them. Germline CDR1 reads MDHEN; CDR2 reads SYDVKM. Regarding time point: inflamed ileum from the surgical specimen. Included were adult ileal or ileocolonic Crohn's patients indicated for ileocolonic resection. The sample taken for sequencing was ileal tissue. The chain combines TRBV28 with TRBJ2-7; possible D gene TRBD1, 6 bases. This TCR came from an adult with Crohn's disease. CDR3 sequence: CASRTGTSPYEQYF. CDR3 bases: TGTGCCAGCAGGACCGGGACATCACCCTACGAGCAGTACTTC. The whole variable domain, remainder taken from reference TRBV28 and TRBJ2-7, is DVKVTQSSRYLVKRTGEKVFLECVQDMDHENMFWYRQDPGLGLRLIYFSYDVKMKEKGDIPEGYSVSREKKERFSLILESASTNQTSMYLCASRTGTSPYEQYFGPGTRLTVT.